Listed below are T cell receptor beta chains from one sample, sequenced in a study of human T cells and chemical hapten exposure. TCRdb redid the calling of the RACE reads with MiXCR, one entry per CDR3 protein. The table lists tens of thousands of distinct CDR3 sequences, about 9.4% of them singletons, with 11% to 15% in the top ten. The input for sequencing was whole blood, taken in connection with sensitization to the hapten diphenylcyclopropenone (DPC). These receptors were taken from a middle-aged woman with alopecia areata. Some clones in this sample may be carry-over from other donors' samples. The CDR3 runs from the conserved cysteine through the conserved F or W. The D gene is left open where the match is weak. Expanded clones get a size class; other rows say once, few or many, or leave the size out.

D gene: TRBD2; J gene: TRBJ2-7; V gene: TRBV9; clone size: many; CDR3 protein: CASSAGRAPLYEQYF; CDR3 DNA: TGTGCCAGCAGCGCAGGGAGGGCACCCCTCTACGAGCAGTACTTC
D gene: TRBD2; J gene: TRBJ2-4; V gene: TRBV6-2/TRBV6-3; clone size: many; CDR3 protein: CASRISSGGGIQYF; CDR3 DNA: TGTGCCAGCAGAATCTCTAGCGGAGGAGGCATTCAGTACTTC
D gene: TRBD2; J gene: TRBJ2-1; V gene: TRBV10-3; clone size: -; CDR3 protein: CAMGLAGDNEQFF; CDR3 DNA: TGTGCCATGGGACTAGCGGGGGACAATGAGCAGTTCTTC
D gene: -; J gene: TRBJ1-5; V gene: TRBV28; clone size: many; CDR3 protein: CASIPGQVYNQPQHF; CDR3 DNA: TGTGCCAGCATCCCTGGGCAGGTATACAATCAGCCCCAGCATTTT
D gene: -; J gene: TRBJ1-4; V gene: TRBV4-2; clone size: many; CDR3 protein: CASSRPTATNEKLFF; CDR3 DNA: TGTGCCAGCAGCCGTCCGACAGCAACTAATGAAAAACTGTTTTTT
D gene: TRBD1; J gene: TRBJ2-7; V gene: TRBV5-1; clone size: -; CDR3 protein: CASSSSGTAYEQYF; CDR3 DNA: TGCGCCAGCAGCTCATCCGGGACAGCCTACGAGCAGTACTTC
D gene: -; J gene: TRBJ2-3; V gene: TRBV15; clone size: -; CDR3 protein: CATSRDSGTDTQYF; CDR3 DNA: TGTGCCACCAGCAGAGATTCGGGCACAGATACGCAGTATTTT
D gene: TRBD1; J gene: TRBJ1-2; V gene: TRBV29-1; clone size: many; CDR3 protein: CSVRAGGDGYTF; CDR3 DNA: TGCAGCGTTAGGGCAGGGGGCGATGGCTACACCTTC
D gene: -; J gene: TRBJ2-3; V gene: TRBV4-1; clone size: few; CDR3 protein: CASSPELVTQYF; CDR3 DNA: TGCGCCAGCAGCCCTGAGTTAGTTACGCAGTATTTT
D gene: TRBD1; J gene: TRBJ1-2; V gene: TRBV3-1; clone size: few; CDR3 protein: CASSRDSTTYGYTF; CDR3 DNA: TGTGCCAGCAGCCGGGACAGTACGACCTATGGCTACACCTTC
D gene: -; J gene: TRBJ2-3; V gene: TRBV4-3; clone size: -; CDR3 protein: CASSPTRGPRLDTQYF; CDR3 DNA: TGCGCCAGCAGCCCAACGAGGGGCCCACGCCTAGATACGCAGTATTTT
D gene: -; J gene: TRBJ2-2; V gene: TRBV6-6; clone size: many; CDR3 protein: CASSYGTSRMELFF; CDR3 DNA: TGTGCCAGCAGTTACGGGACCTCTCGGATGGAGCTGTTTTTT
D gene: -; J gene: TRBJ1-2; V gene: TRBV6-1; clone size: many; CDR3 protein: CASRGRDVPRYYGYTF; CDR3 DNA: TGTGCCAGCAGAGGCCGGGACGTACCCCGGTACTATGGCTACACCTTC
D gene: -; J gene: TRBJ1-1; V gene: TRBV6-5; clone size: few; CDR3 protein: CASRTYDEAFF; CDR3 DNA: TGTGCCAGCAGAACTTATGATGAAGCTTTCTTT
D gene: -; J gene: TRBJ1-5; V gene: TRBV7-9; clone size: -; CDR3 protein: CASSLAQVNQPQHF; CDR3 DNA: TGTGCCAGCAGCTTAGCCCAGGTGAATCAGCCCCAGCATTTT
D gene: -; J gene: TRBJ2-2; V gene: TRBV9; clone size: many; CDR3 protein: CASSVVQTNTGELFF; CDR3 DNA: TGTGCCAGCAGCGTAGTACAGACGAACACCGGGGAGCTGTTTTTT
D gene: -; J gene: TRBJ2-6; V gene: TRBV11-3; clone size: many; CDR3 protein: CASSLTTLGAGANVLTF; CDR3 DNA: TGTGCCAGCAGCCTTACTACGTTGGGGGCTGGGGCCAACGTCCTGACTTTC
D gene: -; J gene: TRBJ1-6; V gene: TRBV27; clone size: many; CDR3 protein: CASSFYNSPLHF; CDR3 DNA: TGTGCCAGCAGTTTTTATAATTCACCCCTCCACTTT
D gene: -; J gene: TRBJ1-1; V gene: TRBV29-1; clone size: many; CDR3 protein: CSVGDRGGRTEAFF; CDR3 DNA: TGCAGCGTTGGCGACCGGGGGGGGAGGACTGAAGCTTTCTTT
D gene: TRBD1; J gene: TRBJ1-3; V gene: TRBV19; clone size: -; CDR3 protein: CATTITATGTGGNTIYF; CDR3 DNA: TGTGCCACCACCATCACGGCCACGGGGACAGGGGGAAACACCATATATTTT
D gene: -; J gene: TRBJ1-2; V gene: TRBV6-2/TRBV6-3; clone size: -; CDR3 protein: CATDGVYGYTF; CDR3 DNA: TGTGCCACCGACGGGGTCTATGGCTACACCTTC
D gene: -; J gene: TRBJ2-5; V gene: TRBV9; clone size: many; CDR3 protein: CASSVSAGAETQYF; CDR3 DNA: TGTGCCAGCAGCGTCAGTGCAGGGGCCGAGACCCAGTACTTC
D gene: TRBD1; J gene: TRBJ2-1; V gene: TRBV7-8; clone size: many; CDR3 protein: CASSFRGLTYNEQFF; CDR3 DNA: TGTGCCAGCAGCTTCAGGGGGCTTACCTACAATGAGCAGTTCTTC
D gene: -; J gene: TRBJ2-2; V gene: TRBV7-2; clone size: -; CDR3 protein: CASSPRQSTGELFF; CDR3 DNA: TGTGCCAGCAGCCCAAGACAGTCCACCGGGGAGCTGTTTTTT
D gene: TRBD2; J gene: TRBJ2-1; V gene: TRBV7-9; clone size: many; CDR3 protein: CASSLNLAGAYNEQFF; CDR3 DNA: TGTGCCAGCAGCTTAAATCTAGCGGGGGCCTACAATGAGCAGTTCTTC
D gene: -; J gene: TRBJ1-2; V gene: TRBV25-1; clone size: few; CDR3 protein: CASSEIEDVYGYTF; CDR3 DNA: TGTGCCAGCAGTGAAATTGAGGACGTCTATGGCTACACCTTC
D gene: TRBD1; J gene: TRBJ2-3; V gene: TRBV7-2; clone size: many; CDR3 protein: CASSLRTGAITDTQYF; CDR3 DNA: TGTGCCAGCAGCCTGCGGACAGGGGCCATCACAGATACGCAGTATTTT
D gene: -; J gene: TRBJ1-5; V gene: TRBV7-2; clone size: few; CDR3 protein: CASSLGEGNQPQHF; CDR3 DNA: TGTGCCAGCAGCTTAGGTGAAGGCAATCAGCCCCAGCATTTT
D gene: TRBD1; J gene: TRBJ1-5; V gene: TRBV12-3/TRBV12-4; clone size: -; CDR3 protein: CASSPWTGEGQPQHF; CDR3 DNA: TGTGCCAGCAGTCCCTGGACAGGGGAGGGTCAGCCCCAGCATTTT
D gene: -; J gene: TRBJ1-1; V gene: TRBV6-2/TRBV6-3; clone size: many; CDR3 protein: CASSYVRTYTEAFF; CDR3 DNA: TGTGCCAGCAGTTACGTTCGGACCTACACTGAAGCTTTCTTT
D gene: -; J gene: TRBJ2-3; V gene: TRBV7-2; clone size: many; CDR3 protein: CASSSTASTDTQYF; CDR3 DNA: TGTGCCAGCAGCTCGACGGCTAGCACAGATACGCAGTATTTT
D gene: TRBD1; J gene: TRBJ2-3; V gene: TRBV5-8; clone size: -; CDR3 protein: CASSFGQGTDTQYF; CDR3 DNA: TGTGCCAGCAGCTTTGGACAGGGGACAGATACGCAGTATTTT
D gene: -; J gene: TRBJ2-7; V gene: TRBV18; clone size: -; CDR3 protein: CASSLIGDLITYEQYF; CDR3 DNA: TGTGCCAGCTCCCTAATAGGAGACCTTATCACCTACGAGCAGTACTTC
D gene: -; J gene: TRBJ1-2; V gene: TRBV18; clone size: many; CDR3 protein: CASSPTMAPVNYGYTF; CDR3 DNA: TGTGCCAGCTCACCAACGATGGCACCCGTTAACTATGGCTACACCTTC
D gene: -; J gene: TRBJ2-4; V gene: TRBV4-1; clone size: many; CDR3 protein: CASSQIPWDNIQYF; CDR3 DNA: TGCGCCAGCAGCCAAATCCCATGGGACAACATTCAGTACTTC
D gene: TRBD2; J gene: TRBJ2-7; V gene: TRBV5-1; clone size: few; CDR3 protein: CASSWDSSGGSYEQYF; CDR3 DNA: TGCGCCAGCAGCTGGGACTCTAGCGGGGGGAGCTACGAGCAGTACTTC
D gene: -; J gene: TRBJ1-6; V gene: TRBV2; clone size: many; CDR3 protein: CASTVSASKLHF; CDR3 DNA: TGTGCCAGCACGGTGTCAGCCTCTAAGCTCCACTTT
D gene: TRBD1; J gene: TRBJ2-5; V gene: TRBV3-1; clone size: many; CDR3 protein: CASSRSGQLQETQYF; CDR3 DNA: TGTGCCAGCAGCCGGTCGGGACAGCTCCAAGAGACCCAGTACTTC
D gene: -; J gene: TRBJ1-2; V gene: TRBV12-2; clone size: few; CDR3 protein: CASRSPRRYDNYGYTF; CDR3 DNA: TGTGCAAGTCGCTCCCCTCGGCGCTACGATAACTATGGCTACACCTTC
D gene: -; J gene: TRBJ1-4; V gene: TRBV29-1; clone size: many; CDR3 protein: CSVGVEKLFF; CDR3 DNA: TGCAGCGTTGGTGTGGAAAAACTGTTTTTT
D gene: TRBD2; J gene: TRBJ2-4; V gene: TRBV9; clone size: -; CDR3 protein: CASSPGGLAKNIQYF; CDR3 DNA: TGTGCCAGCAGTCCGGGGGGGCTGGCCAAAAACATTCAGTACTTC
D gene: TRBD1; J gene: TRBJ1-1; V gene: TRBV5-1; clone size: many; CDR3 protein: CASSAITGGEGTEAFF; CDR3 DNA: TGCGCCAGCAGCGCAATTACAGGGGGAGAGGGTACTGAAGCTTTCTTT
D gene: -; J gene: TRBJ2-2; V gene: TRBV7-2; clone size: -; CDR3 protein: CASSLGGTGELFF; CDR3 DNA: TGTGCCAGCAGCTTAGGGGGGACCGGGGAGCTGTTTTTT
D gene: TRBD1; J gene: TRBJ1-1; V gene: TRBV6-2/TRBV6-3; clone size: many; CDR3 protein: CATGQGWGTEAFF; CDR3 DNA: TGTGCCACGGGACAGGGGTGGGGGACTGAAGCTTTCTTT
D gene: TRBD2; J gene: TRBJ2-7; V gene: TRBV20-1; clone size: many; CDR3 protein: CSASRGVGSREQYF; CDR3 DNA: TGCAGTGCTAGCCGGGGGGTCGGGTCGAGAGAGCAGTACTTC